This T cell receptor beta chain was sequenced in a study of T cells in Graves' hyperthyroidism and ophthalmopathy (dated by TCRdb to the late 2010s). Broadly, across the study: Peripheral blood samples were taken at the time of initial diagnosis, prior to any treatment. In addition, the study compared T-cell repertoires in thyroid tissue and in blood from a handful of Graves' hyperthyroidism patients. Prospective prediction of ophthalmopathy was tested in an independent validation cohort of 18 hyperthyroidism patients and approximately 17 patients who later progressed to ophthalmopathy. After blood sampling, hyperthyroidism patients were treated with methimazole at a starting dose of 30 mg daily, and ophthalmopathy patients were treated with high-dose intravenous methylprednisolone. A discovery cohort of about 96 patients, about 44 with Graves' ophthalmopathy and under 60 with stable Graves' hyperthyroidism, was used to find distinguishing TCR V-J signatures. TCR Vbeta CDR3 sequencing of 120 to 150 peripheral blood samples (more than 40 ophthalmopathy, 75 to 80 hyperthyroidism and about 17 progressor patients) is reported in the paper. The 95 to 100 discovery patients were randomly split 7:3 into training and test sets. What the study reported, not specific to this receptor: In validation, the model predicted progression to ophthalmopathy a median of about 5.9 months before onset, with about 67% sensitivity and just under 75% specificity. Most expanded thyroid clonotypes (frequency above 0.001) were also detected in blood, a finding suggesting that blood repertoires may reflect thyroid immune responses. A 13 V-J signature model separated ophthalmopathy from stable hyperthyroidism, with just over 85% sensitivity and about 81% specificity in cross-validation and 80%/75% in testing. No statistical method was used to set the sample size in advance, and investigators knew the group allocation.

A patient counted as having stable Graves' hyperthyroidism if no progression to ophthalmopathy occurred over 18 months of follow-up. Hyperthyroidism patients were newly diagnosed, with disease duration under 2 months, and aged 18 to 65 years. The study excluded patients with uncontrolled infections, other autoimmune diseases, pregnancy or lactation. Diagnoses were based on clinical symptoms, serum thyroxine and TRAb, thyroid ultrasound and orbital computed tomography. Ficoll-Paque density gradient centrifugation was used to isolate PBMCs from about 9.4 ml of fresh peripheral blood. Trizol reagent was used to extract total RNA, and RNA quality was then checked on an Agilent 2100 Bioanalyzer. On this clonotype itself: Which antigen it targets is not known. It has no much larger one-base neighbor in the sample; base qualities were not kept.

CDR1 is given as MNHEY and CDR2 as SMNVEV, both from the germline V gene (reference sequence). The germline V end is reduced by 3 bases and the J end by 12 bases; junction bases left unmatched: 5. Measured from the cysteine to the phenylalanine, the CDR3 is 14 residues long. CDR3 DNA only is kept here, 42 bases in frame from base 1. Amplification of TCR beta CDR3 regions was carried out from RNA transcripts. The first round of RT-PCR for the TCR CDR3 was performed with the HTBI primer set and the Qiagen OneStep RT-PCR kit. Libraries were constructed in a second round of multiplex PCR, after which size selection and purification were carried out. Paired-end sequencing of the libraries was performed with 100 bp reads on an Illumina HiSeq2000. Turning to the authors' computational methods: SOAPnuke was used to process the raw data, throwing out any read that contained adapters or uncalled bases, had a mean Phred below 15, or lacked an exact constant-primer or identifier match. COPE v1.2.5 was used to merge the high-quality paired reads, and each unique nucleotide sequence was defined as a clonotype. Clonotypes were aligned to IMGT TRBV, TRBD and TRBJ reference segments using MiTCR v1.1. Only V-J combinations with frequency above 0.0001, covering roughly 99% of repertoires, were analysed. A TCS score was defined as the ratio between F50 (clonal expansion) and ExV (chaos), using BLOSUM62-based TCRdist between CDR3 peptides within each V-J. Welch's t-statistics and random forest reduced just over 500 V-J features to 13, which were used in a naive Bayes classifier (R e1071). TCRdb trimmed public reads at Q25 via fastp, called clones via MiXCR and kept in-frame beta chains. Entries that share a CDR3 protein sequence are merged under the most common genes and DNA. These V and J calls are TCRdb output, not the study's own analysis. The sample table holds roughly 420,000 distinct CDR3 sequences, of which 15% to 18% were seen once. Roughly an eighth of the sample comes from the top ten.

The receptor chain draws on TRBV27 and TRBJ1-6, with 10 central nucleotides matching TRBD1. The receptor comes from a woman aged 18-29 years with Graves' hyperthyroidism. Specimen: blood. The DNA is as follows: TGTGCCAGCAGTTTTGGACAGGGGGGTTTACCCCTCCACTTT. It translates to CASSFGQGGLPLHF.